One and the same sample provided the 14 T cell receptor beta chains below, sequenced in a study of blood T cell repertoires in COVID-19. The method was immunoSEQ multiplex PCR; TCRdb's version includes in-frame clones alone and lacks a portion of them. This table has fewer than 400,000 clones, approximately 81% appearing once. The sequencing input was PBMCs or T cells enriched from blood (not recorded which). The origin of the receptors is a woman between 25 and 40 years old who had been exposed to COVID-19.

The chain has TRBV28 and TRBJ2-4, with 8 bases that match TRBD1. V gave up 6 bases and J gave up 8 bases; unmatched junction bases: 12. This CDR3 is built from 15 residues. CDR1 MDHEN and CDR2 SYDVKM come from the germline V gene. The CDR3 loop is CASRNTGGTWDIQYF. CDR3 DNA sequence: TGTGCCAGCAGGAATACAGGGGGGACTTGGGACATTCAGTACTTC.

The V call is TRBV19, the J call TRBJ1-2, with D possibly TRBD1 on 6 matching bases. CDR1 is LNHDA, CDR2 SQIVND, per germline (reference sequence). The CDR3 runs to 14 residues. V was trimmed by 7 bases and J by 5 bases, leaving 17 bases between them. The CDR3 region has the DNA TGTGCCAGTACCTCCAACAGGGATCCATATGGCTACACCTTC. As protein: CASTSNRDPYGYTF.

The chain joins TRBV10-3 to TRBJ1-1; unclear D gene. The CDR3 has 12 amino acids. Trimming cost V 5 bases and J 10 bases, with 14 bases left between them. Germline V gene sequence: CDR1 ENHRY, CDR2 SYGVKD. The CDR3 region is CAISPEAGRAFF. CDR3 coding DNA: TGTGCCATCAGTCCCGAAGCGGGTCGAGCTTTCTTT.

The CDR3 reads CASSLGQSSYEQYF. The DNA for the CDR3 is TGCGCCAGCAGCCTAGGACAGAGCTCCTACGAGCAGTACTTC. The V gene is TRBV5-1, the J gene TRBJ2-7; a possible D gene is TRBD1 (6 bases). CDR3 length equals 14 residues. V was pared by 4 bases and J by 0 bases, with 11 bases between. From germline, CDR1 is SGHRS and CDR2 YFSETQ.

This chain connects TRBV9 to TRBJ2-3, with TRBD1 matching 8 bases. The CDR3 has 15 amino acids. The V segment lost 2 bases and the J segment 2 bases; nucleotides outside the gene matches: 4. The germline V gene has CDR1 SGDLS and CDR2 YYNGEE. In nucleotides, the CDR3 is TGTGCCAGCAGCGTCAGGCAGGGGGCCACAGATACGCAGTATTTT. This gives the protein CASSVRQGATDTQYF.

V and J are TRBV2 and TRBJ1-2; no clear D gene. There are 12 residues in the CDR3. CDR1 and CDR2 from the germline V gene are SNHLY and FYNNEI. V was shortened by 7 bases and J by 6 bases, with 12 bases between the two germline ends. The CDR3 here is CASTEGEDGYTF. DNA of the CDR3: TGTGCCAGCACCGAGGGAGAGGATGGCTACACCTTC.

The V call is TRBV2, the J call TRBJ2-1; D possibly corresponds to TRBD2 (5 bases). V lost 7 bases to trimming and J lost 6 bases, with 16 bases between them. The CDR3 totals 14 residues. Germline V gene data show CDR1 as SNHLY and CDR2 as FYNNEI. CDR3 amino acids: CASTSVGASNEQFF. The DNA for the CDR3 is TGTGCCAGCACGAGCGTGGGAGCTAGCAATGAGCAGTTCTTC.

CDR3 nucleotide sequence: TGTGCCAGCTTCGGGACAGGGTTTTCAGATACGCAGTATTTT. This sequence encodes CASFGTGFSDTQYF. The gene calls are TRBV21-1 and TRBJ2-3; the table calls TRBD1, which could not be checked here. TRBV21-1 is listed as a pseudogene. The length of the CDR3 is 14 residues.

This CDR3 is CASSPLLAGGTYEQYF. Here the CDR3 DNA reads TGTGCCAGCTCACCACTACTAGCGGGAGGCACCTACGAGCAGTACTTC. V gene TRBV18 combines with J gene TRBJ2-7; 12 positions agree with TRBD2. The CDR3 loop spans 16 amino acids. With 1 base clipped from V and 2 bases from J, the junction kept 3 bases outside the gene matches. CDR1 and CDR2 from the germline V gene are KGHSH and LQKENI.

The chain has TRBV28 and TRBJ1-2; D gene ambiguous. This CDR3 contains 14 residues. V lost 2 bases and J lost 5, with 12 bases in between. Germline assignment: CDR1 MDHEN and CDR2 SYDVKM. CDR3 sequence reads: CASSLLTRRYGYTF. The CDR3 DNA sequence: TGTGCCAGCAGTTTACTCACACGGAGGTATGGCTACACCTTC.

The chain recombines TRBV7-9 with TRBJ2-1; TRBD2 agrees at 9 bases. Germline V gene sequence: CDR1 SEHNR, CDR2 FQNEAQ (reference sequence). V shed 2 bases and J 4 bases; nucleotides not matched to a gene: 15. This CDR3 comprises 19 residues. CDR3 nucleotide sequence: TGTGCCAGCAGCTTACCCACCGGGACTAGCCGGGGTAGATACAATGAGCAGTTCTTC. Protein sequence: CASSLPTGTSRGRYNEQFF.

The rearrangement uses TRBV24-1 and TRBJ1-5; 7 bases are a match to TRBD1. In germline, CDR1 is KGHDR, CDR2 SFDVKD. This CDR3 has 16 residues. The V and J ends lost 4 bases and 4 bases, in that order; junction bases with no gene match: 9. The CDR3 sequence is CATSDGIGTANQPQHF. The CDR3, as DNA: TGTGCCACCAGTGACGGCATCGGGACAGCTAATCAGCCCCAGCATTTT.

The chain employs TRBV5-1 and TRBJ1-1; a weak D match, TRBD1 (5 bases). Trimming stripped 0 bases from V and 7 bases from J, with 13 bases between. CDR3 size: 14 residues. Germline V lookup: CDR1 SGHRS, CDR2 YFSETQ. CDR3 region: CASSLGQTENEAFF. The CDR3 region has the DNA TGCGCCAGCAGCTTGGGACAGACAGAGAATGAAGCTTTCTTT. Based on the CDR3 plus reference TRBV5-1 and TRBJ1-1, the full variable domain is KAGVTQTPRYLIKTRGQQVTLSCSPISGHRSVSWYQQTPGQGLQFLFEYFSETQRNKGNFPGRFSGRQFSNSRSEMNVSTLELGDSALYLCASSLGQTENEAFFGQGTRLTVV.

The CDR3 region is CASSPPPGGNSGANVLTF. Here the CDR3 DNA reads TGTGCCAGCAGCCCACCGCCAGGGGGTAACTCTGGGGCCAACGTCCTGACTTTC. The V gene is TRBV7-3, the J gene TRBJ2-6, with 7 bases that match TRBD1. The CDR3 consists of 18 residues. Germline CDR1 SGHTA, CDR2 FQGTGA. Losses at the gene ends were 5 bases for V and 0 bases for J; bases not matched to a gene: 10.